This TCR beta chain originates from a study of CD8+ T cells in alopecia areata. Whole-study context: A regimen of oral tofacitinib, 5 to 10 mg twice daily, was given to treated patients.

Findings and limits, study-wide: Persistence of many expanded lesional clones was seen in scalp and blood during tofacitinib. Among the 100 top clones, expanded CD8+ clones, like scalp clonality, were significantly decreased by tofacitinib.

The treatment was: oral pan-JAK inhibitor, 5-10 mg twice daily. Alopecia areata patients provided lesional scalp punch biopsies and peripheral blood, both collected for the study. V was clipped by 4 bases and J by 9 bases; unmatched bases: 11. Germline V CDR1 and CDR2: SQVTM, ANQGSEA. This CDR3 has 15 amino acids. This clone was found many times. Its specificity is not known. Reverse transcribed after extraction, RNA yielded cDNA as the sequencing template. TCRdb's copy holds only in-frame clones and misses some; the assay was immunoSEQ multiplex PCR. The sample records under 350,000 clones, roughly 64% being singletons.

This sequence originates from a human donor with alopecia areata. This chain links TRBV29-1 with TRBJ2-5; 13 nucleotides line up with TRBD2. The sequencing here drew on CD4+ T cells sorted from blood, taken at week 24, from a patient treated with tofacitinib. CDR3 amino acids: CSVATSGGTRWAQYF. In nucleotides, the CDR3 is TGCAGCGTTGCGACTAGCGGGGGGACCCGATGGGCCCAGTACTTC. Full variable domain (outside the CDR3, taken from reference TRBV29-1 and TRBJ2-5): SAVISQKPSRDICQRGTSLTIQCQVDSQVTMMFWYRQQPGQSLTLIATANQGSEATYESGFVIDKFPISRPNLTFSTLTVSNMSPEDSSIYLCSVATSGGTRWAQYFGPGTRLLVL.